The clone carrying this TCR beta chain was detected ten times or more. What it binds is unknown. This specimen comes from a study of neurological immune-mediated disorders. Points from the study as a whole: When repertoires were grouped phylogenetically, those of 18 of 34 multiple sclerosis patients fell into one related-CDR3 cluster, a possible signature. Whereas HTLV-1-associated myelopathy showed the most TCR clonal expansion, multiple sclerosis showed the least, with levels below those of healthy controls.

cDNA synthesis was performed by 5'RACE with 10-nucleotide random UMIs. TCRdb fed the 5' RACE reads into MiXCR, producing one record per CDR3 protein. The sample yields about 62,000 distinct CDR3 sequences, approximately 3.7% seen once. Unsorted libraries came from 2 million PBMCs stored at -80 °C. The V gene lost 6 bases and the J gene lost 4 bases, with 19 bases spanning the gap. The germline CDR1 and CDR2 sequences are SGHKS and YYEKEE (reference sequence). The CDR3 sequence is 15 residues long. The sequenced sample consisted of PBMCs. The receptor was isolated from a woman aged 50 to 60 with multiple sclerosis. V usage is TRBV5-5 and J usage is TRBJ1-1; no definite D call. The CDR3 region is CASTPTPGRSTEAFF. CDR3 nucleotide sequence: TGTGCCAGCACCCCTACCCCCGGGAGGAGCACTGAAGCTTTCTTT.